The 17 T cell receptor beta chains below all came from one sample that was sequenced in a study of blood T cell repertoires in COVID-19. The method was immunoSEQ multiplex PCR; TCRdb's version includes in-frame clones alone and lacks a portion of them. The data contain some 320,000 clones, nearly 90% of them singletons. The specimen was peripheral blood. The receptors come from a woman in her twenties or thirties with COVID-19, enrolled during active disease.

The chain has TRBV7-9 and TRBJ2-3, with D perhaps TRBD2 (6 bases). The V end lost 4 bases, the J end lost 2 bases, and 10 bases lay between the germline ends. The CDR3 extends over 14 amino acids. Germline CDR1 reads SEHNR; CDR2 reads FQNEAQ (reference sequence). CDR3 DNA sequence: TGTGCCAGCAGCTCGGAGGGCCTCACAGATACGCAGTATTTT. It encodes CASSSEGLTDTQYF.

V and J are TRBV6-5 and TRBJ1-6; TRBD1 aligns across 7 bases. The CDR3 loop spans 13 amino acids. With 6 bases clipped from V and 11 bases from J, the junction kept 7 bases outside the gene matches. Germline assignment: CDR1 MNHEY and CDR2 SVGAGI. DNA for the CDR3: TGTGCCAGCAGGAGGGACAGTCCTACACCCCTCCACTTT. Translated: CASRRDSPTPLHF.

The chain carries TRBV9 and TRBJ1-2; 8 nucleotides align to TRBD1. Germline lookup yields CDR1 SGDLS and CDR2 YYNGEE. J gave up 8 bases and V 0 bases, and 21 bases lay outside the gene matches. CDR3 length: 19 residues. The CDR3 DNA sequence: TGTGCCAGCAGCGTAGGACCCGACGGGAGGCCCGGGACAGGCAAGGGCTACACCTTC. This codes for CASSVGPDGRPGTGKGYTF.

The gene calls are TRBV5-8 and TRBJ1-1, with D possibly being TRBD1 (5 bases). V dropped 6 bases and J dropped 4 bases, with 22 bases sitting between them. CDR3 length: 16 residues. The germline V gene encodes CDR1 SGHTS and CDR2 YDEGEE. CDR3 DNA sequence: TGTGCCAGCAATTTGGAAAGGGGAAACTTTGGCACTGAAGCTTTCTTT. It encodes CASNLERGNFGTEAFF.

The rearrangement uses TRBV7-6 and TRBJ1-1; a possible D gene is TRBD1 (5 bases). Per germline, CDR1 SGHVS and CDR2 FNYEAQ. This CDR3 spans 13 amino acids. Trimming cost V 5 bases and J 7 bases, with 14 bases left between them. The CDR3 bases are TGTGCCAGCAGCCCGCTCGACAGAGGTGAAGCTTTCTTT. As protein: CASSPLDRGEAFF.

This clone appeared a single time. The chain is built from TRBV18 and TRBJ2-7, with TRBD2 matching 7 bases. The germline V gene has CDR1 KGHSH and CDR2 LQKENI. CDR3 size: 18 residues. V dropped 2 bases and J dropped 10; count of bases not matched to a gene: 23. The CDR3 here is CASSPSMAAGRDGLDQYF. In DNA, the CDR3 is TGTGCCAGCTCACCAAGTATGGCTGCGGGGAGGGATGGCTTGGATCAGTACTTC.

This chain's CDR3 is CAISESTLRAGEFF. CDR3 nucleotide sequence: TGTGCCATCAGTGAGTCGACTCTGAGGGCAGGGGAATTCTTT. V is TRBV10-3 and J is TRBJ1-1; D is perhaps TRBD1 (6 bases). The length of the CDR3 is 14 residues. Germline lookup yields CDR1 ENHRY and CDR2 SYGVKD. Trimming took off 0 bases at V and 14 bases at J, with 19 bases between the two ends.

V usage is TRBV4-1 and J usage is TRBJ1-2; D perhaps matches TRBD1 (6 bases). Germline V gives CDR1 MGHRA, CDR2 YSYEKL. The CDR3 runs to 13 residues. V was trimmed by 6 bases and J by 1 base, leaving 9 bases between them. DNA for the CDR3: TGCGCCAGCAGTCTACAGGGTAACTATGGCTACACCTTC. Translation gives CASSLQGNYGYTF.

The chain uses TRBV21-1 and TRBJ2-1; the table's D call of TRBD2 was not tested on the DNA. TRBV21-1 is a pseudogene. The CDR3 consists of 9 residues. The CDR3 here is CASSKGGVF. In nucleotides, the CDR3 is TGTGCCAGCAGCAAGGGAGGGGTCTTC.

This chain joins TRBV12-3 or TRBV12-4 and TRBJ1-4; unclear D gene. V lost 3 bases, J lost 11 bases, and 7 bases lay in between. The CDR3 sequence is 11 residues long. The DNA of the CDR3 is TGTGCCAGCAGTTTGGGCAGCAAACTGTTTTTT. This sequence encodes CASSLGSKLFF.

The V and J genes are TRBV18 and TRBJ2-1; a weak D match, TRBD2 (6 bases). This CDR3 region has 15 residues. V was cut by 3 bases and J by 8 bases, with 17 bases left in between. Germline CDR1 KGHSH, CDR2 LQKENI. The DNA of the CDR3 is TGTGCCAGCTCACCGTTCAGCGGGCACTCGGATGAGCAGTTCTTC. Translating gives CASSPFSGHSDEQFF.

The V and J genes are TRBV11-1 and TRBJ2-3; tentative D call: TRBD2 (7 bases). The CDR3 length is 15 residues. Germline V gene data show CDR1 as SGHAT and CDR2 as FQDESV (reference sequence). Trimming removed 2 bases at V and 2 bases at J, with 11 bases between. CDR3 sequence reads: CASSLWAGATDTQYF. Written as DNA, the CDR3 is TGTGCCAGCAGCTTATGGGCGGGGGCCACAGATACGCAGTATTTT.

DNA for the CDR3: TGCGCCAGCAGCCAAGTATTTGCAGTTAATGAAAAACTGTTTTTT. Its translation: CASSQVFAVNEKLFF. The chain employs TRBV4-1 and TRBJ1-4; the D is unclear. The V gene lost 1 base and the J gene lost 4 bases, with 10 bases spanning the gap. The germline V gene has CDR1 MGHRA and CDR2 YSYEKL. The CDR3 is 15 amino acids.

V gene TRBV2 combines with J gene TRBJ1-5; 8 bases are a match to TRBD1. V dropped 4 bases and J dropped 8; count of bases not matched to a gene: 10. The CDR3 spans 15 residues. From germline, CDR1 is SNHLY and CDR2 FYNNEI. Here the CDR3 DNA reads TGTGCCAGCAGTGGGGCCCAGACAGGGGTAGAGCCCCAGCATTTT. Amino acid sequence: CASSGAQTGVEPQHF. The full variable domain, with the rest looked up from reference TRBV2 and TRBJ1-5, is EPEVTQTPSHQVTQMGQEVILRCVPISNHLYFYWYRQILGQKVEFLVSFYNNEISEKSEIFDDQFSVERPDGSNFTLKIRSTKLEDSAMYFCASSGAQTGVEPQHFGDGTRLSIL.

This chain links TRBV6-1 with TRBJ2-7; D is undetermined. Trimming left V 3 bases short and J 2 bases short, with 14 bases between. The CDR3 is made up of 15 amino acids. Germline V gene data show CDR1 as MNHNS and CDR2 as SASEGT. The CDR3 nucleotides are TGTGCCAGCAGTGATTCCTGGCAGTATCCCTACGAGCAGTACTTC. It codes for CASSDSWQYPYEQYF.

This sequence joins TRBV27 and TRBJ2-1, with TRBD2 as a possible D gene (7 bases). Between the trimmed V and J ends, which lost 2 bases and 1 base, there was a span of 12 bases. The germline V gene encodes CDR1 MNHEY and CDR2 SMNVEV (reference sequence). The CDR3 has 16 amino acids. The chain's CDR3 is CASSLGRGWSYNEQFF. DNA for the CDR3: TGTGCCAGCAGTTTAGGGAGGGGGTGGTCCTACAATGAGCAGTTCTTC.

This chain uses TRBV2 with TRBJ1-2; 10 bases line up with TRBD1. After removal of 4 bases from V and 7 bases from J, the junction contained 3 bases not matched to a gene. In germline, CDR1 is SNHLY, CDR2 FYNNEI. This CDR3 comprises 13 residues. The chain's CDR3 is CASSGQGAGGYTF. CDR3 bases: TGTGCCAGCAGTGGACAGGGGGCTGGTGGCTACACCTTC.